This is a list of T cell receptor beta chains from one sample in a study of blood T cell repertoires in COVID-19. This table comes from immunoSEQ multiplex PCR, and its TCRdb copy is limited to in-frame clones, with some not included. Here the sample spans around 210,000 clones, 86% being singletons. Sequenced input: peripheral blood. The receptors were sampled from a woman aged 70-85 years with acute or convalescent COVID-19. CDR3s leave out the opening cysteine and the closing phenylalanine or tryptophan.

CDR3: ASSSRGQGAGVYNSPLH
V: TRBV13
J: TRBJ1-6

CDR3: ASSLDRGYAF
V: TRBV19
J: TRBJ1-1

CDR3: ASSRDRDIYGYT
V: TRBV5-6
J: TRBJ1-2

CDR3: ASSPYGTGDYFNYGYT
V: TRBV6-2/TRBV6-3
J: TRBJ1-2

CDR3: ASSEVSVASYNSPLH
V: TRBV6-1
J: TRBJ1-6

CDR3: ASSPPVRGPQETQY
V: TRBV18
J: TRBJ2-5

CDR3: ASSFEQRAEETQY
V: TRBV5-1
J: TRBJ2-5

CDR3: ASSSNRLITGTEAF
V: TRBV6-2/TRBV6-3
J: TRBJ1-1

CDR3: ASSLARQGESPLH
V: TRBV7-2
J: TRBJ1-6

CDR3: ASSPGLEETQY
V: TRBV18
J: TRBJ2-5

CDR3: ASSLVFTSSKETQY
V: TRBV5-1
J: TRBJ2-5

CDR3: ASQEGYEQY
V: TRBV2
J: TRBJ2-7

CDR3: ASSPEDRVRYGYT
V: TRBV4-2
J: TRBJ1-2

CDR3: ASSESSGYEQY
V: TRBV10-1
J: TRBJ2-7

CDR3: ASSPAGDGYT
V: TRBV18
J: TRBJ1-2

CDR3: ASSPSGRYYNEQF
V: TRBV28
J: TRBJ2-1

CDR3: ASSPSGVTGDQPQH
V: TRBV16
J: TRBJ1-5

CDR3: ASSLAGGAGDYEQY
V: TRBV7-9
J: TRBJ2-7

CDR3: ASSFGGGAGTDTQY
V: TRBV5-1
J: TRBJ2-3

CDR3: ASSAAGRLNTEAF
V: TRBV19
J: TRBJ1-1

CDR3: ASSLDRDYGYT
V: TRBV7-2
J: TRBJ1-2

CDR3: ASSLSGPSTDTQY
V: TRBV6-5
J: TRBJ2-3

CDR3: ASSESYEQF
V: TRBV10-2
J: TRBJ2-1

CDR3: ASSDRLSGGNTIY
V: TRBV2
J: TRBJ1-3

CDR3: ASSAGTGATNEKLF
V: TRBV5-1
J: TRBJ1-4

CDR3: ASIGQSRNTEAF
V: TRBV6-5
J: TRBJ1-1

CDR3: ASSPGTGKNQPQH
V: TRBV18
J: TRBJ1-5

CDR3: ASSNPGQPQH
V: TRBV6-5
J: TRBJ1-5

CDR3: ASSPWQNTEAF
V: TRBV18
J: TRBJ1-1

CDR3: ASSYGGAMNTEAF
V: TRBV6-6
J: TRBJ1-1

CDR3: ASSDSGGGKAF
V: TRBV2
J: TRBJ1-1

CDR3: ASRGGADYGYT
V: TRBV11-3
J: TRBJ1-2

CDR3: ASSLDLRAAPLH
V: TRBV11-2
J: TRBJ1-6

CDR3: ASSEALSLAGTQY
V: TRBV2
J: TRBJ2-5

CDR3: ASSRVGEGTGELF
V: TRBV5-1
J: TRBJ2-2

CDR3: AISDSRRTNEKLF
V: TRBV10-3
J: TRBJ1-4

CDR3: ASSPGRGIDEKLF
V: TRBV4-2
J: TRBJ1-4

CDR3: ASSLPGTGVYEQY
V: TRBV5-1
J: TRBJ2-7

CDR3: ASSFRGMNTEAF
V: TRBV3-1/TRBV3-2
J: TRBJ1-1

CDR3: ASSPTLAGGLTGELF
V: TRBV9
J: TRBJ2-2

CDR3: ASSKSEGLAKNTGELF
V: TRBV21-1
J: TRBJ2-2

CDR3: ASSLSGSSYNSPLH
V: TRBV27
J: TRBJ1-6

CDR3: ASSLAFGTGYGYT
V: TRBV5-1
J: TRBJ1-2

CDR3: ASMGTRGFVAPQH
V: TRBV19
J: TRBJ1-5

CDR3: ASSPGLAGAGEQY
V: TRBV7-7
J: TRBJ2-7

CDR3: ASSLVRQIQETQY
V: TRBV7-2
J: TRBJ2-5

CDR3: ASSPGQGNRNEKLF
V: TRBV3-1/TRBV3-2
J: TRBJ1-4

CDR3: ASSYDRNTGELF
V: TRBV5-1
J: TRBJ2-2

CDR3: ASSSRPGRGRETQY
V: TRBV7-9
J: TRBJ2-5